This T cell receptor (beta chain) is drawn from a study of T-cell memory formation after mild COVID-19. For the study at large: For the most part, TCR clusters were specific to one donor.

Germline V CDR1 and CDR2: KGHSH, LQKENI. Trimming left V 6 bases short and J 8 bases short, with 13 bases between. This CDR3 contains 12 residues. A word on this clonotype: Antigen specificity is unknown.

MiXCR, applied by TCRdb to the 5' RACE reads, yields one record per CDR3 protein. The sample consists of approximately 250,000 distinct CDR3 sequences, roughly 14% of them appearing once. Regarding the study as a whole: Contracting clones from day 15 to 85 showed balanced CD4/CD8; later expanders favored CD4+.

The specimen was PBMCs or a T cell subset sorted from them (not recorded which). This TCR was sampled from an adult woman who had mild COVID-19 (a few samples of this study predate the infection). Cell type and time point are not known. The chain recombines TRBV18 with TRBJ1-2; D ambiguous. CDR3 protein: CASSRMGGGYTF. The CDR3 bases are TGTGCCAGCTCCCGAATGGGCGGCGGCTACACCTTC.